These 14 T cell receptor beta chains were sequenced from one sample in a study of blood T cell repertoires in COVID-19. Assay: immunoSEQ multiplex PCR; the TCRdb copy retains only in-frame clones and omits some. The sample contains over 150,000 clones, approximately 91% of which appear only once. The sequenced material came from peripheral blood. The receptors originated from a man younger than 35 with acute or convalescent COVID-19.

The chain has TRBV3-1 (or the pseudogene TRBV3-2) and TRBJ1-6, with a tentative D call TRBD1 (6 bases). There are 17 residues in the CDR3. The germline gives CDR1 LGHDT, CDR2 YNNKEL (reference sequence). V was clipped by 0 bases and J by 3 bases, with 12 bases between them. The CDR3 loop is CASSQDKWTDYNSPLHF. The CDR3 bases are TGTGCCAGCAGCCAAGATAAATGGACAGACTATAATTCACCCCTCCACTTT.

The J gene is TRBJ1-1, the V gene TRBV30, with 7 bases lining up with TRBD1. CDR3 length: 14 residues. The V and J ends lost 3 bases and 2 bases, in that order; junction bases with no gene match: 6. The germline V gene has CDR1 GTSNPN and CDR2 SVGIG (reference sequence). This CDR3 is CAWRLTGFNTEAFF. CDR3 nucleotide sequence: TGTGCCTGGAGGTTGACAGGGTTTAACACTGAAGCTTTCTTT.

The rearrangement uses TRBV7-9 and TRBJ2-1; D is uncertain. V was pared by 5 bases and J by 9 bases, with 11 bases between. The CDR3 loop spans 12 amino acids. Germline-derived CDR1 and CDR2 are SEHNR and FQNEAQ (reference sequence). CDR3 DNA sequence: TGTGCCAGCAGCCAAAATAGAGGTGAGCAGTTCTTC. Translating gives CASSQNRGEQFF.

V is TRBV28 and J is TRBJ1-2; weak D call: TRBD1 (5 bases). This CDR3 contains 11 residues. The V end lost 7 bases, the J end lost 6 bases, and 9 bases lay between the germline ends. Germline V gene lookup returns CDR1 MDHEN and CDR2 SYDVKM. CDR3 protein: CASIQGNGYTF. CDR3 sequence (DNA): TGTGCCAGCATCCAGGGTAATGGCTACACCTTC.

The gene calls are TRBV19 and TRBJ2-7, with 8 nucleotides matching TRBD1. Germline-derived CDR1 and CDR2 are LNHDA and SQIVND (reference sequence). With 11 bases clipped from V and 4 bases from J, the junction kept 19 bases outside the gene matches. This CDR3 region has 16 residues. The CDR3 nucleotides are TGTGCCCGATACCGGGACAGGTTGATTGTTTGGTACGAGCAGTACTTC. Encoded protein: CARYRDRLIVWYEQYF.

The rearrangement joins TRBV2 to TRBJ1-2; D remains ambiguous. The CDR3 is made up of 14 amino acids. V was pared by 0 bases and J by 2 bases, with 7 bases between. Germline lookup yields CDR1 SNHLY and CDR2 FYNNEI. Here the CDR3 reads CASSEAPVNYGYTF. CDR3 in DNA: TGTGCCAGCAGTGAAGCCCCCGTAAACTATGGCTACACCTTC.

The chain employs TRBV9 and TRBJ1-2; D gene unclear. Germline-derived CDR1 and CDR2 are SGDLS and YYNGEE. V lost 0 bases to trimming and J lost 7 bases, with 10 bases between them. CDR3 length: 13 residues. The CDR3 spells CASSVAEVGGYTF. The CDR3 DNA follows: TGTGCCAGCAGCGTAGCGGAGGTTGGTGGCTACACCTTC.

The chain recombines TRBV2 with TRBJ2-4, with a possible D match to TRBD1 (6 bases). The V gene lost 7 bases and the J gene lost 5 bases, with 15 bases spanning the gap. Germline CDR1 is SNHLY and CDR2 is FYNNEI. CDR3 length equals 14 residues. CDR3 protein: CASKANRDENIQYF. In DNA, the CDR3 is TGTGCCAGCAAGGCTAACAGGGATGAAAACATTCAGTACTTC.

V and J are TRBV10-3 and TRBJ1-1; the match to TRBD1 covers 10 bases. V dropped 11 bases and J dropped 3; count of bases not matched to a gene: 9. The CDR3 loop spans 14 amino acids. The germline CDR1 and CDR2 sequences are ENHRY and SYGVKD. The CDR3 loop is CAAQTGGIDTEAFF. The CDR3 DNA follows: TGTGCCGCTCAGACAGGGGGCATCGACACTGAAGCTTTCTTT.

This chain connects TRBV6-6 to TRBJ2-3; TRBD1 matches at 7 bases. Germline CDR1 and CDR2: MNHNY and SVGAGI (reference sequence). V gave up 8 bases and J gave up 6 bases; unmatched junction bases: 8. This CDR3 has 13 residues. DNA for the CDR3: TGTGCCAGCCGGGACAGTGTCACGGATACGCAGTATTTT. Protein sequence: CASRDSVTDTQYF.

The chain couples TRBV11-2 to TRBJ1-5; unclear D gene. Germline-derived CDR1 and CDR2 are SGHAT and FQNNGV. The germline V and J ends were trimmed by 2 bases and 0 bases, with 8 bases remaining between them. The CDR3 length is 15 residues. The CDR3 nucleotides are TGTGCCAGCAGCTTACGCAGTGTTAGCAATCAGCCCCAGCATTTT. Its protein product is CASSLRSVSNQPQHF.

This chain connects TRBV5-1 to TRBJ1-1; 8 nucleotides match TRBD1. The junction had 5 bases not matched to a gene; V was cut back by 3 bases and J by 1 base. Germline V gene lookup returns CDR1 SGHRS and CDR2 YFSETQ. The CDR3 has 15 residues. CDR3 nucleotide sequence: TGCGCCAGCAGCTCGGCAGGGGGCTGGAACACTGAAGCTTTCTTT. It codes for CASSSAGGWNTEAFF.

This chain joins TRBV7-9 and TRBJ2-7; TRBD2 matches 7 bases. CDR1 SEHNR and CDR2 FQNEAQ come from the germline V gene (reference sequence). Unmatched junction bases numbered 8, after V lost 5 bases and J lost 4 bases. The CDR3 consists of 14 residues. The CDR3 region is CASSPGLPEYEQYF. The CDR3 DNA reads TGTGCCAGCAGCCCGGGACTACCCGAGTACGAGCAGTACTTC.

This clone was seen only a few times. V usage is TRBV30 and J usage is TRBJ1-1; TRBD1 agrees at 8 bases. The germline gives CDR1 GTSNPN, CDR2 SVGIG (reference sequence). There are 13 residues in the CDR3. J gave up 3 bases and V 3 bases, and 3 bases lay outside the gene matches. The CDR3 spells CAWRMDRDTEAFF. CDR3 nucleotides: TGTGCCTGGAGGATGGACAGGGACACTGAAGCTTTCTTT. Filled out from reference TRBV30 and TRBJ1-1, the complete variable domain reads SQTIHQWPATLVQPVGSPLSLECTVEGTSNPNLYWYRQAAGRGLQLLFYSVGIGQISSEVPQNLSASRPQDRQFILSSKKLLLSDSGFYLCAWRMDRDTEAFFGQGTRLTVV.